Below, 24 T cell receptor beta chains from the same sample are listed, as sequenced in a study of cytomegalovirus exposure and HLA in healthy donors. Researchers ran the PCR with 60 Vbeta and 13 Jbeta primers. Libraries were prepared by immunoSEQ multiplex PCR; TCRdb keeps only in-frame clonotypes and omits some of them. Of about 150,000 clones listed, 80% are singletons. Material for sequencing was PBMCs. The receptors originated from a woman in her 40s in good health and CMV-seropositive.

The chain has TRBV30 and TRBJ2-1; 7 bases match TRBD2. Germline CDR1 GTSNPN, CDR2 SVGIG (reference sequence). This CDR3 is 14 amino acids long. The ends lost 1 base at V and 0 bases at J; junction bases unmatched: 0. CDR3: CAWSGGSSYNEQFF. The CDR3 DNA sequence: TGTGCCTGGAGTGGCGGGAGCTCCTACAATGAGCAGTTCTTC.

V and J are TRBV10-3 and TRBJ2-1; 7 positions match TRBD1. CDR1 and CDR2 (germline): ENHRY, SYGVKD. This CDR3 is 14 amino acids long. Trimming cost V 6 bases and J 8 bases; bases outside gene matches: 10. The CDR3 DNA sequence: TGTGCCATCAGCGGACAGGCTGGGATGGATGAGCAGTTCTTC. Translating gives CAISGQAGMDEQFF.

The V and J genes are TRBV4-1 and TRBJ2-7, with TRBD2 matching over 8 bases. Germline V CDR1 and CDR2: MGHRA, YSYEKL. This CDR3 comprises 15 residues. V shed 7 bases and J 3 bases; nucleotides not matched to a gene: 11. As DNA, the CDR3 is TGCGCCAGCACCCGGGCCACTAGCGGAAACTACGAGCAGTACTTC. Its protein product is CASTRATSGNYEQYF.

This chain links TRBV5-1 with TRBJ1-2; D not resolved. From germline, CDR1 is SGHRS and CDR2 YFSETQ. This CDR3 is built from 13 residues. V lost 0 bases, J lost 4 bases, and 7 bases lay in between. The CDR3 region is CASSLEAVYGYTF. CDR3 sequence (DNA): TGCGCCAGCAGCTTGGAAGCTGTCTATGGCTACACCTTC. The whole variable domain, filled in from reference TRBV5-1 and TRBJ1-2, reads KAGVTQTPRYLIKTRGQQVTLSCSPISGHRSVSWYQQTPGQGLQFLFEYFSETQRNKGNFPGRFSGRQFSNSRSEMNVSTLELGDSALYLCASSLEAVYGYTFGSGTRLTVV.

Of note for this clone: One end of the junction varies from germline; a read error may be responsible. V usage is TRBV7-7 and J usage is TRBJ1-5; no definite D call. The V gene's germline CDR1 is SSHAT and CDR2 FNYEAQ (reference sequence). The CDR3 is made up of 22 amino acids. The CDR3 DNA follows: TGTGCTAGCAGCTTAATCCTGGGGTCGGGATTAAGGACCCAAATAAGCAATCAGCCCCAGCATTTT. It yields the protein CASSLILGSGLRTQISNQPQHF.

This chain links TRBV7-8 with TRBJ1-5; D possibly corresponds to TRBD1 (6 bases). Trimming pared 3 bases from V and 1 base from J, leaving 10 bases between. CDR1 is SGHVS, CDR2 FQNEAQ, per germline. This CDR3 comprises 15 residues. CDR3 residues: CASSFFGQSNQPQHF. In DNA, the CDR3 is TGTGCCAGCAGCTTCTTTGGACAGAGCAATCAGCCCCAGCATTTT.

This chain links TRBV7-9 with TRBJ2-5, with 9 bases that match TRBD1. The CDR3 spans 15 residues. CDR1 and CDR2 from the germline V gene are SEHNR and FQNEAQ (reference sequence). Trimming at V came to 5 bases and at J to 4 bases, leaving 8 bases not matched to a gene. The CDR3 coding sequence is TGTGCCAGCAGCGCCGAGGGACAGGGTACAGAGACCCAGTACTTC. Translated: CASSAEGQGTETQYF.

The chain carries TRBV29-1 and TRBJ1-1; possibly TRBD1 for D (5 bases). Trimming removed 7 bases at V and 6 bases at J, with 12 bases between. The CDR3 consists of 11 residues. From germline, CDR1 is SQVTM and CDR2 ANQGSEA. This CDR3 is CSGGWGAEAFF. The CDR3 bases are TGCAGCGGGGGTTGGGGGGCTGAAGCTTTCTTT.

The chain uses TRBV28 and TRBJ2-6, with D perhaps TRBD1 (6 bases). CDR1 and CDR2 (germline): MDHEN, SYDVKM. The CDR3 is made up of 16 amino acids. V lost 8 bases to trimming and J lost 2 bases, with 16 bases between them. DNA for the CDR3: TGTGCCAGCGATCCAGCCAGGGGTACTGGGGCCAACGTCCTGACTTTC. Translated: CASDPARGTGANVLTF.

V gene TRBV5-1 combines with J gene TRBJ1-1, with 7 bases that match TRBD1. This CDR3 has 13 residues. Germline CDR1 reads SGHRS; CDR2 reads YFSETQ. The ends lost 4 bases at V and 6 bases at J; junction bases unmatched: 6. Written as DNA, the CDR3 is TGCGCCAGCAGCCTAAACAGGGGAGCTGAAGCTTTCTTT. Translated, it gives CASSLNRGAEAFF. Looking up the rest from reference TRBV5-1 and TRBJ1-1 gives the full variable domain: KAGVTQTPRYLIKTRGQQVTLSCSPISGHRSVSWYQQTPGQGLQFLFEYFSETQRNKGNFPGRFSGRQFSNSRSEMNVSTLELGDSALYLCASSLNRGAEAFFGQGTRLTVV.

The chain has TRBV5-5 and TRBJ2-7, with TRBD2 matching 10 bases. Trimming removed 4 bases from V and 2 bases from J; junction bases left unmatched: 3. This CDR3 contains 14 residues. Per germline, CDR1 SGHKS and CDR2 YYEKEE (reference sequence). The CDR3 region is CASSISGGPYEQYF. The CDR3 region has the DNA TGTGCCAGCAGCATTAGCGGGGGGCCCTACGAGCAGTACTTC.

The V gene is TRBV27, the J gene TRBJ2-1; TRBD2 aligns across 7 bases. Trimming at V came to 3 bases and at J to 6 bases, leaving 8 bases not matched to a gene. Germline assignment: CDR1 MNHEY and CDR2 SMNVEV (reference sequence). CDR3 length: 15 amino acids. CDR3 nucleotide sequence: TGTGCCAGCAGTTTGGGCGGGAGCATCTTCAATGAGCAGTTCTTC. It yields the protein CASSLGGSIFNEQFF.

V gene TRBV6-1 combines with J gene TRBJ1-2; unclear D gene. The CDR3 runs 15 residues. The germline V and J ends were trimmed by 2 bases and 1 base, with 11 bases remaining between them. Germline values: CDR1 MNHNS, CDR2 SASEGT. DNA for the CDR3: TGTGCCAGCAGTGAAAACCGAGTAGATAACTATGGCTACACCTTC. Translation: CASSENRVDNYGYTF.

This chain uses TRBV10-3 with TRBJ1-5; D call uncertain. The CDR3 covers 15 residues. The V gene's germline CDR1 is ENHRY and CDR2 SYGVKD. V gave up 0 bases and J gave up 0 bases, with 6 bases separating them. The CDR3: CAISESADSNQPQHF. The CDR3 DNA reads TGTGCCATCAGTGAGTCGGCAGATAGCAATCAGCCCCAGCATTTT.

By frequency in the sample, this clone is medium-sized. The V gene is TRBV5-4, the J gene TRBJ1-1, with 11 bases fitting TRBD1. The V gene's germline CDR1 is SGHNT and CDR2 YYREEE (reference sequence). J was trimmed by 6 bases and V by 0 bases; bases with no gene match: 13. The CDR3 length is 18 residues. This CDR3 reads CASSLASGQGALGPEAFF. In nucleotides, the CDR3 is TGTGCCAGCAGCTTGGCCAGCGGACAGGGGGCGCTTGGCCCTGAAGCTTTCTTT.

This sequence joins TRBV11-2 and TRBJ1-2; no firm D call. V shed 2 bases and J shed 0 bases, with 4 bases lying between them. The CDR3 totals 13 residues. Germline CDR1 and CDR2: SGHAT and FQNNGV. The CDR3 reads CASSLSTNYGYTF. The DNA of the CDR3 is TGTGCCAGCAGCTTATCAACTAACTATGGCTACACCTTC. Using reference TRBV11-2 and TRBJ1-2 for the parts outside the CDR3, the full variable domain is EAGVAQSPRYKIIEKRQSVAFWCNPISGHATLYWYQQILGQGPKLLIQFQNNGVVDDSQLPKDRFSAERLKGVDSTLKIQPAKLEDSAVYLCASSLSTNYGYTFGSGTRLTVV.

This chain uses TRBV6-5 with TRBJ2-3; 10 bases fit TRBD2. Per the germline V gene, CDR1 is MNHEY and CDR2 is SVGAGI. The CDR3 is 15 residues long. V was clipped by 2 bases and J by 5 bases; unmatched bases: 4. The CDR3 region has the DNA TGTGCCAGCAGTTACCTAGCGGGAGAGCTAGATACGCAGTATTTT. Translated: CASSYLAGELDTQYF.

CDR3 bases: TGTGCCAGCAGTTACGACGGATGGGCCGGCTATGGCTACACCTTC. Translation gives CASSYDGWAGYGYTF. The J gene is TRBJ1-2, the V gene TRBV6-5; D is unresolved. This CDR3 is 15 amino acids long. Germline values: CDR1 MNHEY, CDR2 SVGAGI. V lost 2 bases and J lost 4, with 14 bases in between.

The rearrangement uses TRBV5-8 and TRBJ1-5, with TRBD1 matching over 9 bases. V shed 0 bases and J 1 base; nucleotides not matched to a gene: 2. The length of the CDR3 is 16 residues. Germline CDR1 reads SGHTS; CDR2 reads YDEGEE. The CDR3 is CASSLGTGASNQPQHF. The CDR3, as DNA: TGTGCCAGCAGCTTGGGGACAGGGGCCAGCAATCAGCCCCAGCATTTT. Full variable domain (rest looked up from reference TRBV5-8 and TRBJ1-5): EAGVTQSPTHLIKTRGQQATLRCSPISGHTSVYWYQQALGLGLQFLLWYDEGEERNRGNFPPRFSGRQFPNYSSELNVNALELEDSALYLCASSLGTGASNQPQHFGDGTRLSIL.

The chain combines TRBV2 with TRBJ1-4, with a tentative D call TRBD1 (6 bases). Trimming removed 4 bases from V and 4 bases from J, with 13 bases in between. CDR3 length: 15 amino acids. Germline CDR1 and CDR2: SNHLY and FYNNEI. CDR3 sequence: CASSGVGAINEKLFF. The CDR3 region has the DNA TGTGCCAGCAGTGGGGTGGGGGCAATTAATGAAAAACTGTTTTTT.

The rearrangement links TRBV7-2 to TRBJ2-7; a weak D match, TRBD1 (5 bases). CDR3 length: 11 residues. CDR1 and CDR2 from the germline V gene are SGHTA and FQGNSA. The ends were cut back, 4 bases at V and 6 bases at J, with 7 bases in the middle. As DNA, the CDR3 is TGTGCCAGCAGCTCCAGGGTCGAGCAGTACTTC. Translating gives CASSSRVEQYF. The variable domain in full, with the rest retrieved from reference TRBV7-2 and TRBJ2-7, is GAGVSQSPSNKVTEKGKDVELRCDPISGHTALYWYRQSLGQGLEFLIYFQGNSAPDKSGLPSDRFSAERTGGSVSTLTIQRTQQEDSAVYLCASSSRVEQYFGPGTRLTVT.

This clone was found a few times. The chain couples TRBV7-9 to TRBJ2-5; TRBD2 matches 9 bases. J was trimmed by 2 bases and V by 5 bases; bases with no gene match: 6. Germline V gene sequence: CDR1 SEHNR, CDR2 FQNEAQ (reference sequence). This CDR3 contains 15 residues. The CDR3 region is CASSPGLALQETQYF. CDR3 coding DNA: TGTGCCAGCAGCCCCGGACTAGCGCTACAAGAGACCCAGTACTTC. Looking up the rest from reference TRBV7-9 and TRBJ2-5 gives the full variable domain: DTGVSQNPRHKITKRGQNVTFRCDPISEHNRLYWYRQTLGQGPEFLTYFQNEAQLEKSRLLSDRFSAERPKGSFSTLEIQRTEQGDSAMYLCASSPGLALQETQYFGPGTRLLVL.

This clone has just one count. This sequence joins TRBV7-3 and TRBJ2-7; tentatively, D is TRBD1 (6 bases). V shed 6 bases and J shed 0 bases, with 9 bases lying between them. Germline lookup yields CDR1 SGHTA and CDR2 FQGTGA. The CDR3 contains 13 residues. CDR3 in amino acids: CASSKGHSYEQYF. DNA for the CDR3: TGTGCCAGCAGTAAGGGACACTCCTACGAGCAGTACTTC.

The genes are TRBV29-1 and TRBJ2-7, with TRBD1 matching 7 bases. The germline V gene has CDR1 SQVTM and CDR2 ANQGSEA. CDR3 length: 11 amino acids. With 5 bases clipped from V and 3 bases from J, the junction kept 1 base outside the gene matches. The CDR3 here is CSVSGGYEQYF. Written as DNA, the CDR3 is TGCAGCGTTTCAGGGGGCTACGAGCAGTACTTC.